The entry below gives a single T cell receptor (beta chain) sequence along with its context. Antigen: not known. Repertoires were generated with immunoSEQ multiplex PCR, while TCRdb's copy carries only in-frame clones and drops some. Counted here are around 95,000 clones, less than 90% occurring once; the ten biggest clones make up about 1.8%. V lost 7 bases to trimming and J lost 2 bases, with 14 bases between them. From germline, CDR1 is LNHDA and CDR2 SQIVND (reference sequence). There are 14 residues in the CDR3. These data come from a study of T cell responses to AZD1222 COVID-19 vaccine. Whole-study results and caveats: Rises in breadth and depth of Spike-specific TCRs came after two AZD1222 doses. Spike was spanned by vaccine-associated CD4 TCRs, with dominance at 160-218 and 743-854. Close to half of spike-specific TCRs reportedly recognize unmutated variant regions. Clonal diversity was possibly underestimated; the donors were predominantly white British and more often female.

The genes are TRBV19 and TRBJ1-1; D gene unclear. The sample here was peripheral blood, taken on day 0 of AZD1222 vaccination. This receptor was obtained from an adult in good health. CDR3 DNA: TGTGCCAGTACCGATCCCCCCCGAAACACTGAAGCTTTCTTT. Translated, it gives CASTDPPRNTEAFF. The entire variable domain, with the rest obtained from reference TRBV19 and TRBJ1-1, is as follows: DGGITQSPKYLFRKEGQNVTLSCEQNLNHDAMYWYRQDPGQGLRLIYYSQIVNDFQKGDIAEGYSVSREKKESFPLTVTSAQKNPTAFYLCASTDPPRNTEAFFGQGTRLTVV.